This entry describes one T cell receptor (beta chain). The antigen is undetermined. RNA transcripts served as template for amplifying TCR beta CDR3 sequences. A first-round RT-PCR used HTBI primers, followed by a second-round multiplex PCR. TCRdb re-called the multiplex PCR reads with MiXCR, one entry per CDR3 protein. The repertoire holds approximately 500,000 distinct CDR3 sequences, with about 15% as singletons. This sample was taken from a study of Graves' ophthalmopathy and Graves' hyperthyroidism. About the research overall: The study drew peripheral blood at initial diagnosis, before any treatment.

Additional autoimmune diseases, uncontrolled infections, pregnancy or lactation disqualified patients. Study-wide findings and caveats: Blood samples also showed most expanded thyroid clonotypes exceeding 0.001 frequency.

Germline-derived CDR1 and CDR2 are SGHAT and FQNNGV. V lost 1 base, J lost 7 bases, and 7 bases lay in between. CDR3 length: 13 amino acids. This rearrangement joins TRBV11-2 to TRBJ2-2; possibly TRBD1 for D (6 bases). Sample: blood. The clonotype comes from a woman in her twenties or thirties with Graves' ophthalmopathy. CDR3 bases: TGTGCCAGCAGCTTAGTCAGGGGCGGGGAGCTGTTTTTT. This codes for CASSLVRGGELFF.